The TCR beta chain under discussion was sequenced for a study of cytomegalovirus exposure and HLA in healthy donors. Study in general: The same platform used for the 666 first-cohort repertoires was also used for the approximately 120 validation repertoires, as a later analysis reported. Study results and caveats: In the approximately 120 validation repertoires, a later analysis found that first-cohort TCR clusters tended to co-occur. Reports described diagnosis of cytomegalovirus status by the classifier as highly specific and sensitive. The authors listed approximately 150 TCR beta chains as cytomegalovirus-associated.

With V trimmed by 1 base and J by 3 bases, 8 bases remained unmatched. The CDR3 loop spans 17 amino acids. Looked up from germline, CDR1 is SNHLY and CDR2 is FYNNEI. As regards this clone: As yet, its antigen is unknown.

Profiled with immunoSEQ multiplex PCR; TCRdb holds only in-frame clones, not every one. The table has 130,000 to 150,000 clones, about nine tenths seen once. This sequence originates from a woman aged 25 to 39 in good health and CMV-seropositive. The chain links TRBV2 to TRBJ2-7; TRBD2 aligns across 11 bases. The sample was PBMCs. The CDR3 loop is CASSEGGRLAGHYEQYF. In nucleotides, the CDR3 is TGTGCCAGCAGTGAAGGCGGGCGACTAGCGGGACACTACGAGCAGTACTTC.